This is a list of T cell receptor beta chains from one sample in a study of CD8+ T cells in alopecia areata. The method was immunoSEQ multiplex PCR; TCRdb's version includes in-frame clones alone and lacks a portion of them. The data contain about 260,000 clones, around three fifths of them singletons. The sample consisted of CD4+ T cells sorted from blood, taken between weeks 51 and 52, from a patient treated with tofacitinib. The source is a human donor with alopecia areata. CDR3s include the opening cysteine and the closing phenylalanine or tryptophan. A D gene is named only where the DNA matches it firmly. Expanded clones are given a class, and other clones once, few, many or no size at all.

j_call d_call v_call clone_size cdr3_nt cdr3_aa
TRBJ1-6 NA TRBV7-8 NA TGTGCCAGCAGCCCCGGGGCGGTTAATTCACCCCTCCACTTT CASSPGAVNSPLHF
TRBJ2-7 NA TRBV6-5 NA TGTGCCAGCAGCCCCCGGTGGGGTACGTCCTACGAGCAGTACTTC CASSPRWGTSYEQYF
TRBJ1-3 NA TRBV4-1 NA TGCGCCAGCAGCCAAAGGGTAGTCTCTGGAAACACCATATATTTT CASSQRVVSGNTIYF
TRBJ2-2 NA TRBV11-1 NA TGTGCCAGCAGCCGGCAAGCAGGGTCCAACACCGGGGAGCTGTTTTTT CASSRQAGSNTGELFF
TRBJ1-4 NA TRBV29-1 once TGCAGCGTTGAGCGGGGGGTTGGAGAAAAACTGTTTTTT CSVERGVGEKLFF
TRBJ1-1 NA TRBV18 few TGTGCCAGCTCATCCAAGACAGGGAACACTGAAGCTTTCTTT CASSSKTGNTEAFF
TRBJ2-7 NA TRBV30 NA TGTGCCTGGAGTCAAGGGGGGCTCCCCTCCTACGAGCAGTACTTC CAWSQGGLPSYEQYF
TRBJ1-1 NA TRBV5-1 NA TGCGCCAGCAGCGGCGGGGCCAACCCGAACACTGAAGCTTTCTTT CASSGGANPNTEAFF
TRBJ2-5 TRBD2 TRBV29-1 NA TGCAGCGTTGTCCCTAGCGGGGGGTCAAAAGGGACCCAGTACTTC CSVVPSGGSKGTQYF
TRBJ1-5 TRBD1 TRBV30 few TGTGCCTCGGACGATCCCAGAGACAGGGGGATGGCTCAGCCCCAGCATTTT CASDDPRDRGMAQPQHF
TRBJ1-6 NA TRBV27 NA TGTGCCAGCACGTACAGAAATAATTCACCCCTCCACTTT CASTYRNNSPLHF
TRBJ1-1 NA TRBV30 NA TGTGCCTGGAGTGTAGTCAGGCTGGTCCGGAGCACTGAAGCTTTCTTT CAWSVVRLVRSTEAFF
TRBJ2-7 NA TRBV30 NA TGTGCCTGGAGTGTGGGGCAGCCCTACGAGCAGTACTTC CAWSVGQPYEQYF